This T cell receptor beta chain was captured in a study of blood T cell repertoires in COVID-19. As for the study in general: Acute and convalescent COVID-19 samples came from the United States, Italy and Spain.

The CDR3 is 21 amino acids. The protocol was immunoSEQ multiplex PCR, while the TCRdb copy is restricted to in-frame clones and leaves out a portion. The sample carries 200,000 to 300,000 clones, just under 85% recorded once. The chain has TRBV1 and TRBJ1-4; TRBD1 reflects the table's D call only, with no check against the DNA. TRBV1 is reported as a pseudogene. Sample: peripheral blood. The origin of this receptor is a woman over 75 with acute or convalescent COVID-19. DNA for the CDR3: TGCACCAGCAGCCAAGTAGACGGACCGGGACACCGGTTGGGGTTTAATGAAAAACTGTTTTTT. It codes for CTSSQVDGPGHRLGFNEKLFF.